The rows below give T cell receptor beta chains drawn from one sample of a study of Tregs in tolerant kidney transplant recipients. The repertoire was sequenced with immunoSEQ multiplex PCR; TCRdb's copy has only in-frame clones and lacks some. The sample lists around 86,000 clones, 75% to 95% occurring once. Sequenced here: CD4+ T cells from blood (PBMCs), sampled 24 months after the transplant. The source is a human patient who received a combined kidney and bone marrow transplant. Some T cells may originate from the graft donor. Each CDR3 is given with its conserved first and last residue. The D gene is left open where the match is weak.

TRBD1 TRBJ2-7 TRBV5-5 CASSLGPEDRGYEQYF
TRBD1 TRBJ2-1 TRBV19 CASRIQGANEQFF
TRBD1 TRBJ1-2 TRBV15 CATSRGTGGRGYTF
TRBD1 TRBJ2-7 TRBV7-9 CASSQRSPGQGSYEQYF
TRBD1 TRBJ1-2 TRBV11-2 CASSLGQLNYGYTF
TRBD1 TRBJ1-5 TRBV28 CASSTGTGVQPQHF
. TRBJ1-6 TRBV5-4 CASSLRSDNSPLHF
TRBD1 TRBJ1-4 TRBV19 CASSRRTGGGEKLFF
. TRBJ2-7 TRBV10-3 CAISESLASAYEQYF
. TRBJ2-6 TRBV19 CASSFRGGSGANVLTF
TRBD1 . TRBV6-6 CASIGLKTGSYEQYF
TRBD1 TRBJ1-6 TRBV30 CAWSPGTDNSPLHF
. TRBJ2-3 TRBV7-2 CASSLGHSTDTQYF
TRBD1 TRBJ1-1 TRBV10-3 CAISQTGQEAFF
. TRBJ2-2 TRBV30 CAWSVHPNTGELFF
. TRBJ2-3 TRBV28 CASSSRSSDTQYF
TRBD1 TRBJ2-7 TRBV7-3 CASSFLSGGPYEQYF
. TRBJ2-5 TRBV4-1 CASSQVIPGSWTQYF
TRBD1 TRBJ1-2 TRBV2 CASSIQGLGGYTF
. TRBJ2-5 TRBV7-9 CASSFVTGFLETQYF
. TRBJ2-3 TRBV20-1 CSAGAADTQYF
. TRBJ2-1 TRBV5-1 CASSLAPGLYNEQFF
. TRBJ1-6 TRBV7-2 CASSWRVNGNSPLHF
. TRBJ2-1 TRBV7-9 CASSSLRGTYYNEQFF
. TRBJ1-2 TRBV30 CAWSETGYYGYTF
TRBD1 . TRBV10-3 CAISELRFSGQGYHEQYF
TRBD2 TRBJ2-1 TRBV18 CASSLLTSGSLNEQFF
. TRBJ2-5 TRBV5-8 CASSRGNPETQYF
. TRBJ1-5 TRBV19 CASSIGQGFRPQHF
. TRBJ2-4 TRBV11-3 CASSLFGEGAIQYF
. TRBJ2-5 TRBV7-3 CASSPGSQETQYF
. TRBJ1-2 TRBV6-6 CASSYSEGFYGYTF
. TRBJ2-1 TRBV4-2 CASSQDEYPQGGHNEQFF
. TRBJ2-5 TRBV5-5 CASSLVAVEYF